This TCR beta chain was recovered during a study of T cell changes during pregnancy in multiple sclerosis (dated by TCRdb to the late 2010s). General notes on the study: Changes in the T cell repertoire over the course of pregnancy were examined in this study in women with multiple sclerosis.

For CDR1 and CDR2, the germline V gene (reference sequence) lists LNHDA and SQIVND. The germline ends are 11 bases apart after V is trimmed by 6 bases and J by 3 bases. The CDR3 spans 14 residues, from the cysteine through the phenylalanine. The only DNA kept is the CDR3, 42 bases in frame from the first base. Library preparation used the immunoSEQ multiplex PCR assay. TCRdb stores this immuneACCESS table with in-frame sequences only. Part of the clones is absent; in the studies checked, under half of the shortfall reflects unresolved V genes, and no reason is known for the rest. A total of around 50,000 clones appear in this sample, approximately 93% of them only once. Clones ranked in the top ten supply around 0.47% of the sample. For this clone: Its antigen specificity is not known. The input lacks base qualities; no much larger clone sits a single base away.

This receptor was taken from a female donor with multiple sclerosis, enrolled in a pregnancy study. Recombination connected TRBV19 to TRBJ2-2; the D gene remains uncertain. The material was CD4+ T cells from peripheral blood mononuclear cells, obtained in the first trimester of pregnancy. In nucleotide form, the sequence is TGTGCCAGTAGCTACAGAATACACACCGGGGAGCTGTTTTTT. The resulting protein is CASSYRIHTGELFF.